The 10 T cell receptor beta chains listed next were all sequenced from one sample in a study of T-cell memory formation after mild COVID-19. TCRdb re-analysed the 5' RACE reads in MiXCR, keeping a single row per CDR3 protein. The table shows tens of thousands of distinct CDR3 sequences, with approximately 13% occurring only once. What was sequenced was PBMCs or a T cell subset sorted from them (not recorded which). All receptors derive from an adult woman who had mild COVID-19 (a few samples of this study predate the infection). Cell type and time point are not known.

In this sample, this clonotype turned up a few times. V usage is TRBV4-3 and J usage is TRBJ2-7, with D hard to call. The length of the CDR3 is 13 residues. V was clipped by 3 bases and J by 6 bases, with 12 bases between them. Germline V gene lookup returns CDR1 LGHNA and CDR2 YSLEER. CDR3 in amino acids: CASSHKSAGEQYF. DNA for the CDR3: TGCGCCAGCAGCCATAAGTCAGCAGGCGAGCAGTACTTC.

This chain joins TRBV4-3 and TRBJ2-3; 9 nucleotides match TRBD1. From germline, CDR1 is LGHNA and CDR2 YSLEER. Trimming at V came to 0 bases and at J to 3 bases, leaving 4 bases not matched to a gene. The CDR3 is 16 amino acids. CDR3 nucleotides: TGCGCCAGCAGCCAAGATACAGGGGGCTCGACAGATACGCAGTATTTT. Its protein is CASSQDTGGSTDTQYF.

This clonotype was counted only a few times. The V and J genes are TRBV29-1 and TRBJ2-7, with unresolved D. CDR3 size: 13 residues. V was clipped by 4 bases and J by 0 bases, with 10 bases between them. Germline V gene data show CDR1 as SQVTM and CDR2 as ANQGSEA. CDR3 sequence (DNA): TGCAGCGTTGTAGCACCCAGCTCCTACGAGCAGTACTTC. Translated, it gives CSVVAPSSYEQYF.

This clonotype was seen a handful of times. The V call is TRBV27, the J call TRBJ1-1, with D possibly TRBD1 on 6 matching bases. The CDR3 runs to 14 residues. Germline loops: CDR1 MNHEY, CDR2 SMNVEV (reference sequence). V shed 2 bases and J shed 5 bases, with 12 bases lying between them. In DNA form, the CDR3 reads TGTGCCAGCAGTTTAATCGACAGGCCTACTGAAGCTTTCTTT. It yields the protein CASSLIDRPTEAFF.

This clonotype was recorded a few times. The chain joins TRBV6-6 to TRBJ1-2; D possibly corresponds to TRBD1 (6 bases). The CDR3 contains 15 residues. Germline V lookup: CDR1 MNHNY, CDR2 SVGAGI (reference sequence). Trimming left V 4 bases short and J 1 base short, with 13 bases between. For the CDR3, the DNA is TGTGCCAGCAGTTCAGATGGACAGAGTAACTATGGCTACACCTTC. Its translation is CASSSDGQSNYGYTF.

A few counts support this clonotype. The rearrangement joins TRBV5-4 to TRBJ2-1, with TRBD1 matching over 8 bases. Germline CDR1 reads SGHNT; CDR2 reads YYREEE (reference sequence). V shed 0 bases, J shed 9 bases, and the junction held 8 bases outside the gene matches. This CDR3 is built from 15 residues. CDR3 loop: CASSLAGTGHGEQFF. The CDR3 DNA reads TGTGCCAGCAGCTTGGCCGGGACAGGTCACGGTGAGCAGTTCTTC.

This clonotype has only a few counts. The gene calls are TRBV13 and TRBJ1-2; 9 nucleotides match TRBD1. The CDR3 is 15 residues long. V shed 5 bases, J shed 1 base, and the junction held 5 bases outside the gene matches. Germline CDR1 reads PRHDT; CDR2 reads FYEKMQ (reference sequence). CDR3 coding DNA: TGTGCCAGCAGCCCCGGACAGGGGATTAACTATGGCTACACCTTC. Amino acids: CASSPGQGINYGYTF.

The rearrangement uses TRBV27 and TRBJ2-7; 10 bases map to TRBD1. This CDR3 has 13 amino acids. Germline loops: CDR1 MNHEY, CDR2 SMNVEV (reference sequence). With 8 bases clipped from V and 5 bases from J, the junction kept 6 bases outside the gene matches. The chain's CDR3 is CASRGTGVHEQYF. CDR3 coding DNA: TGTGCCAGCCGTGGGACAGGGGTACACGAGCAGTACTTC.

This clonotype was counted many times. The chain employs TRBV7-8 and TRBJ2-5; D not certain. The CDR3 runs 16 residues. V lost 1 base to trimming and J lost 0 bases, with 12 bases between them. Germline V gene data show CDR1 as SGHVS and CDR2 as FQNEAQ. As DNA, the CDR3 is TGTGCCAGCAGCTTAGTCTTGAGGTCGCACCAAGAGACCCAGTACTTC. This translates into CASSLVLRSHQETQYF. The full variable domain, in which reference TRBV7-8 and TRBJ2-5 provide the parts outside the CDR3, is GAGVSQSPRYKVAKRGQDVALRCDPISGHVSLFWYQQALGQGPEFLTYFQNEAQLDKSGLPSDRFFAERPEGSVSTLKIQRTQQEDSAVYLCASSLVLRSHQETQYFGPGTRLLVL.

The table lists this clonotype with many counts. This rearrangement joins TRBV4-3 to TRBJ2-7; D is tentatively TRBD1 or TRBD2 (5 bases each). Trimming removed 4 bases at V and 2 bases at J, with 15 bases between. CDR1 LGHNA and CDR2 YSLEER come from the germline V gene. The CDR3 runs to 15 residues. CDR3 sequence: CASSPGRGSTYEQYF. CDR3 sequence (DNA): TGCGCCAGCAGCCCGGGTCGGGGCTCCACCTACGAGCAGTACTTC.